The following is a T cell receptor beta chain sequence with its context. The record originates from a study of blood T cell repertoires in COVID-19. Study-wide context: Both acute and convalescent COVID-19 samples were obtained from the United States, Italy and Spain. From T cells, B-cell-depleted T cells, or PBMCs came the material, which was cDNA or gDNA.

Germline values: CDR1 MDHEN, CDR2 SYDVKM. V shed 7 bases and J shed 0 bases, with 16 bases lying between them. The CDR3 has 15 amino acids. Authors' processing steps: Estimated nucleated cell counts came from reference gene primer amplification. Assay used: immunoSEQ multiplex PCR; TCRdb lists only in-frame clones, some missing. The V and J calls and clone size are taken from that table; D and trimming were inferred from the DNA. The repertoire has some 490,000 clones, approximately 85% of them found once; the top ten carry approximately 3.4%. The sequenced sample was peripheral blood. The receptor was derived from a human donor in a cohort sampled during active COVID-19. The genes are TRBV28 and TRBJ2-7; D is possibly TRBD2 (6 bases). CDR3 in DNA: TGTGCCAGCATAGACCCATCGCGGGACTCCTACGAGCAGTACTTC. The encoded protein is CASIDPSRDSYEQYF.